These 13 T cell receptor beta chains share one sample of origin, sequenced in a study of T cell repertoires in cytomegalovirus infection. TCRdb re-called the reads through MiXCR, storing one row per CDR3 protein. Of hundreds of thousands of distinct CDR3 sequences listed, approximately 6.7% were seen once; the top ten hold around 6.9%. What was sequenced was PBMCs. The receptors were gathered from a human donor in good health (CMV status not recorded). Some clones in this sample may be carry-over from other donors' samples.

This clonotype was seen many times. The chain combines TRBV4-1 with TRBJ2-7, with D unresolved. Germline CDR1 MGHRA, CDR2 YSYEKL. This CDR3 has 16 amino acids. V lost 1 base and J 2 bases, leaving 15 bases between the germline ends. As DNA, the CDR3 is TGCGCCAGCAGCCAAGCCCTCGGCGGACCCACCTACGAGCAGTACTTC. Its translation: CASSQALGGPTYEQYF.

For the CDR3, the DNA is TGCGCCAGCAGGCCGCGCGGGGGGGCGGGGGAGACCCAGTACTTC. Protein: CASRPRGGAGETQYF. The chain links TRBV10-2 to TRBJ2-5, with 9 positions matching TRBD2. Trimming removed 6 bases from V and 5 bases from J; junction bases left unmatched: 10. This CDR3 is 15 amino acids long. Germline CDR1 is WSHSY and CDR2 is SAAADI.

This clonotype was found many times. The chain recombines TRBV6-5 with TRBJ1-1, with 7 bases that match TRBD1. The CDR3 has 13 residues. Unmatched junction bases numbered 10, after V lost 8 bases and J lost 7 bases. Per the germline V gene, CDR1 is MNHEY and CDR2 is SVGAGI. CDR3 nucleotide sequence: TGTGCCAGCCAGTTACAGGGGACGCTTGAAGCTTTCTTT. It translates to CASQLQGTLEAFF.

This clonotype was observed a few times. The chain joins TRBV20-1 to TRBJ2-1; D is possibly TRBD2 (7 bases). V dropped 5 bases and J dropped 0 bases, with 11 bases sitting between them. The CDR3 is 14 amino acids. Germline V gene lookup returns CDR1 DFQATT and CDR2 SNEGSKA (reference sequence). The CDR3 spells CSALRGPSYNEQFF. The CDR3, as DNA: TGCAGTGCTCTGCGGGGGCCCTCCTACAATGAGCAGTTCTTC.

This clonotype was recorded a few times. This chain connects TRBV11-2 to TRBJ2-7, with 7 bases aligning to TRBD1. The trim removed 4 bases at V and 6 bases at J, leaving 6 bases unmatched. The germline V gene has CDR1 SGHAT and CDR2 FQNNGV. The CDR3 loop spans 13 amino acids. The CDR3 protein is CASSSDRVFEQYF. DNA of the CDR3: TGTGCCAGCAGCTCAGACAGGGTTTTCGAGCAGTACTTC.

This clonotype occurred many times. V gene TRBV7-9 combines with J gene TRBJ2-3; the D gene is possibly TRBD1 (6 bases). This CDR3 contains 15 residues. The ends were cut back, 5 bases at V and 1 base at J, with 13 bases in the middle. CDR1 is SEHNR, CDR2 FQNEAQ, per germline (reference sequence). In DNA form, the CDR3 reads TGTGCCAGCAGCCAGGTGGGGGCGGGCACAGATACGCAGTATTTT. Residues: CASSQVGAGTDTQYF.

This clonotype was seen many times. The gene calls are TRBV12-3 or TRBV12-4 and TRBJ1-5; no definite D call. V shed 8 bases and J shed 9 bases, with 17 bases lying between them. The length of the CDR3 is 13 residues. The CDR3 sequence is CASGDTGMPPQHF. The CDR3 DNA is TGTGCCAGCGGAGACACGGGGATGCCGCCCCAGCATTTT.

This clonotype was seen ten or more times. The V call is TRBV5-1, the J call TRBJ2-3; perhaps TRBD2 as D (7 bases). This CDR3 has 15 residues. The V gene lost 4 bases and the J gene lost 4 bases, with 16 bases spanning the gap. Germline CDR1 SGHRS, CDR2 YFSETQ. In nucleotides, the CDR3 is TGCGCCAGCAGCCTCGAGGGGGGGCTCGCAGATACGCAGTATTTT. Protein product: CASSLEGGLADTQYF.

This clonotype was seen at least ten times. The CDR3 spells CSADTGGNTEAFF. CDR3 sequence (DNA): TGCAGTGCTGACACAGGGGGAAACACTGAAGCTTTCTTT. The J gene is TRBJ1-1, the V gene TRBV20-1; 8 positions agree with TRBD1. The length of the CDR3 is 13 residues. V gave up 5 bases and J gave up 2 bases; unmatched junction bases: 4. Germline CDR1 is DFQATT and CDR2 is SNEGSKA (reference sequence).

This clonotype has only a few counts. The chain couples TRBV5-1 to TRBJ1-3; TRBD1 might be the D (6 bases). Germline lookup yields CDR1 SGHRS and CDR2 YFSETQ. This CDR3 has 14 residues. Trimming took 4 bases from V and 4 from J, leaving 12 bases between them. CDR3 nucleotide sequence: TGCGCCAGCAGCCCGGACAGTAACGGAAACACCATATATTTT. Its translation: CASSPDSNGNTIYF. The full variable domain, in which reference TRBV5-1 and TRBJ1-3 provide the parts outside the CDR3, is KAGVTQTPRYLIKTRGQQVTLSCSPISGHRSVSWYQQTPGQGLQFLFEYFSETQRNKGNFPGRFSGRQFSNSRSEMNVSTLELGDSALYLCASSPDSNGNTIYFGEGSWLTVV.

In its sample, this clonotype was seen many times. This chain links TRBV5-1 with TRBJ1-1, with D tentatively TRBD1 (5 bases). The germline gives CDR1 SGHRS, CDR2 YFSETQ. V was clipped by 3 bases and J by 0 bases, with 18 bases between them. This CDR3 region has 17 residues. CDR3 sequence: CASSSHSRDPMNTEAFF. Written as DNA, the CDR3 is TGCGCCAGCAGCTCGCATAGCCGGGACCCGATGAACACTGAAGCTTTCTTT.

This clonotype was observed at least ten times. The rearrangement uses TRBV7-9 and TRBJ2-7, with D tentatively TRBD1 (6 bases). The germline V gene has CDR1 SEHNR and CDR2 FQNEAQ (reference sequence). CDR3 length equals 14 residues. Trimming cost V 3 bases and J 4 bases, with 13 bases left between them. CDR3 in DNA: TGTGCCAGCAGCTTGGGAAGGACAGTGTACGAGCAGTACTTC. The encoded protein is CASSLGRTVYEQYF.

This clonotype showed up many times. The chain uses TRBV20-1 and TRBJ2-5; TRBD1 is a possible D gene (6 bases). Trimming took 0 bases from V and 5 from J, leaving 16 bases between them. The CDR3 length is 15 residues. CDR1 is DFQATT, CDR2 SNEGSKA, per germline (reference sequence). CDR3: CSARDPQGIGETQYF. CDR3 nucleotide sequence: TGCAGTGCTAGAGACCCGCAGGGGATCGGGGAGACCCAGTACTTC.